This TCR beta chain was profiled in a study of blood T cell repertoires in COVID-19. Deletions cut 3 bases from V and 1 base from J, with 14 bases between. Germline CDR1 reads SQVTM; CDR2 reads ANQGSEA. CDR3 size: 15 residues. Libraries were prepared by immunoSEQ multiplex PCR; TCRdb keeps only in-frame clonotypes and omits some of them. The table has over 60,000 clones, roughly 85% seen once; the top ten hold about a third. The origin of this receptor is a woman over 75 with active or convalescent COVID-19. The chain carries TRBV29-1 and TRBJ2-3; D remains unclear. Sequenced sample: peripheral blood. The CDR3 DNA follows: TGCAGCGTTGAGATGGGCCTCCAGGGCACAGATACGCAGTATTTT. Residues: CSVEMGLQGTDTQYF.